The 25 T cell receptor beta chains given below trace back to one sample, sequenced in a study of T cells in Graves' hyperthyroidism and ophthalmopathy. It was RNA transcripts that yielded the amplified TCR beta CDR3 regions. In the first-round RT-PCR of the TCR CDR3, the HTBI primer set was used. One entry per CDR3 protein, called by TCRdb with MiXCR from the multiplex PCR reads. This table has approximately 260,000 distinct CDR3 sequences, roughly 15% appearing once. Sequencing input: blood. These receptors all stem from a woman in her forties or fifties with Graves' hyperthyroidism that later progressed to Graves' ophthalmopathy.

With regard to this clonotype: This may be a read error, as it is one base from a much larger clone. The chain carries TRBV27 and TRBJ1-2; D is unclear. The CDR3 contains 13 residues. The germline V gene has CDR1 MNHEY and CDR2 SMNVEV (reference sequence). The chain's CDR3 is CASSSLPNYDYTF. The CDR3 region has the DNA TGTGCCAGCAGTTCACTCCCAAACTATGACTACACCTTC.

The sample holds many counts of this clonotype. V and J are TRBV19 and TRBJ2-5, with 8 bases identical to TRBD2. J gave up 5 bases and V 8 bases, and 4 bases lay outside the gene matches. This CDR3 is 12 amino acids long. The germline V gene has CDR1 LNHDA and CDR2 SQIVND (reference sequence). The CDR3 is CASHRGGETQYF. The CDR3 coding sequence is TGTGCCAGTCATCGGGGGGGCGAGACCCAGTACTTC. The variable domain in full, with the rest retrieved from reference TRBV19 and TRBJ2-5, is DGGITQSPKYLFRKEGQNVTLSCEQNLNHDAMYWYRQDPGQGLRLIYYSQIVNDFQKGDIAEGYSVSREKKESFPLTVTSAQKNPTAFYLCASHRGGETQYFGPGTRLLVL.

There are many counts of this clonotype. As DNA, the CDR3 is TGTGCCAGCAGTGCTAGACTGGACAATCAGCCCCAGCATTTT. Its translation: CASSARLDNQPQHF. V gene TRBV25-1 combines with J gene TRBJ1-5; D is unresolved. This CDR3 comprises 14 residues. V lost 4 bases, J lost 3 bases, and 10 bases lay in between. Per germline, CDR1 MGHDK and CDR2 SYGVNS.

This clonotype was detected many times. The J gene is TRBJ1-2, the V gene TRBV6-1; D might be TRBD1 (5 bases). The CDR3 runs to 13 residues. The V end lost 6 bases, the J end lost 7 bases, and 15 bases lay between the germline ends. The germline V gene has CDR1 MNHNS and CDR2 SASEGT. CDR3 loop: CASRPGTSRGYTF. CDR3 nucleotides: TGTGCCAGCAGGCCCGGGACTTCTCGTGGCTACACCTTC.

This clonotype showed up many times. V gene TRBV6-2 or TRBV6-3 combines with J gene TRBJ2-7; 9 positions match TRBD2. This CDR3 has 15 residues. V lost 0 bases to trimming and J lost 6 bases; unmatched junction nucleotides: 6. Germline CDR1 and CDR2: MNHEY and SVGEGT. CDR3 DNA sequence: TGTGCCAGCAGTTACTCAGGCGGGAGGGCGGGCGAGCAGTACTTC. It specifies CASSYSGGRAGEQYF.

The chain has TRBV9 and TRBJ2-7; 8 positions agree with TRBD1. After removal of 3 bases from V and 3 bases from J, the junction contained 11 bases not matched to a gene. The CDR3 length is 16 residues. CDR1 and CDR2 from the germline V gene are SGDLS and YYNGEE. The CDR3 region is CASSAQGVGPDYEQYF. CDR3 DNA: TGTGCCAGCAGCGCACAGGGGGTGGGACCCGACTACGAGCAGTACTTC.

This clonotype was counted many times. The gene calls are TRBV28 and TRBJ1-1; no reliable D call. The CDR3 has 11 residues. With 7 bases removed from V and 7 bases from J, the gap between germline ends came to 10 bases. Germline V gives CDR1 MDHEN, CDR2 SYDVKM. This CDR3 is CASILGVEAFF. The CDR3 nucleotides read TGTGCCAGCATCCTTGGGGTTGAAGCTTTCTTT. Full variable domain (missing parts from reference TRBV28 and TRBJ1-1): DVKVTQSSRYLVKRTGEKVFLECVQDMDHENMFWYRQDPGLGLRLIYFSYDVKMKEKGDIPEGYSVSREKKERFSLILESASTNQTSMYLCASILGVEAFFGQGTRLTVV.

As DNA, the CDR3 is TGCGCCAGCAGCTTGGGGGTGGACAGGGCGACTAATGAAAAACTGTTTTTT. As protein: CASSLGVDRATNEKLFF. The chain links TRBV5-1 to TRBJ1-4; 8 positions agree with TRBD1. Germline V gives CDR1 SGHRS, CDR2 YFSETQ. V shed 0 bases and J 2 bases; nucleotides not matched to a gene: 6. This CDR3 region has 17 residues.

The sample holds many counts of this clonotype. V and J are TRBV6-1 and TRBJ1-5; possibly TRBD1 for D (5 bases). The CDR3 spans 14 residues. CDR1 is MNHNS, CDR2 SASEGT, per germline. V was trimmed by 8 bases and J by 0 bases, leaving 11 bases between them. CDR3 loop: CASLAGDSNQPQHF. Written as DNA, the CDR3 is TGTGCCAGCCTGGCGGGGGATAGCAATCAGCCCCAGCATTTT.

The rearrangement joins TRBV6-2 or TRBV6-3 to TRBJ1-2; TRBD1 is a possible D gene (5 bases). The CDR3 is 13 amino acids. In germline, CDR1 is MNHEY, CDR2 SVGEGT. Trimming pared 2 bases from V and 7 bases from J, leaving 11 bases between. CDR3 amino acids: CASSYGDDGGYTF. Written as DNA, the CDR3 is TGTGCCAGCAGTTACGGGGACGACGGTGGCTACACCTTC.

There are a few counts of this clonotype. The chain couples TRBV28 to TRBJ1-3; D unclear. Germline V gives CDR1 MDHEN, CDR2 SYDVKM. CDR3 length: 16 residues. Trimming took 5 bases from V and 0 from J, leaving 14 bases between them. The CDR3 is CASSRWSRSSGNTIYF. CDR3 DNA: TGTGCCAGCAGTCGATGGAGCAGATCCTCTGGAAACACCATATATTTT.

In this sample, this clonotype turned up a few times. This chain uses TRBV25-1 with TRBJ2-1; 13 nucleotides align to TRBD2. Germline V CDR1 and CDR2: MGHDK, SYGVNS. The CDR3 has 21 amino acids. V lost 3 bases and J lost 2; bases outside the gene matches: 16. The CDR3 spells CASSDLPGLAGAGHPYNEQFF. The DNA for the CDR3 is TGTGCCAGCAGTGACCTCCCTGGACTAGCGGGAGCTGGCCATCCCTACAATGAGCAGTTCTTC.

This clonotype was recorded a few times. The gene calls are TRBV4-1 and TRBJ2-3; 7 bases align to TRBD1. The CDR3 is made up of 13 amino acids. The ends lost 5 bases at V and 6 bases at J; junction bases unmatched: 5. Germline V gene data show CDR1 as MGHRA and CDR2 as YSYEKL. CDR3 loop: CASSNPGGDTQYF. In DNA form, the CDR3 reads TGCGCCAGCAGCAACCCAGGGGGTGATACGCAGTATTTT.

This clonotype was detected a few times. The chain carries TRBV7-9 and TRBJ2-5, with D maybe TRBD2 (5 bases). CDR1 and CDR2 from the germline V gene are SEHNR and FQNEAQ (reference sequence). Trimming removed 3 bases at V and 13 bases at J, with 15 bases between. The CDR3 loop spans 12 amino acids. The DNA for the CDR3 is TGTGCCAGCAGCTTTGAGGGAAGCTTACGGTACTTC. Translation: CASSFEGSLRYF.

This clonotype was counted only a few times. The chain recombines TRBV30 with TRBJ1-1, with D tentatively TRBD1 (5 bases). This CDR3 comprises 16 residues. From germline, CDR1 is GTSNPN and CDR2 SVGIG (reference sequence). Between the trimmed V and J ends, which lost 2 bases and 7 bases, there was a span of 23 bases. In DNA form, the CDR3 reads TGTGCCTGGAGTCCCCCGGGCCAGGGTTTTAGAGGTGAAGCTTTCTTT. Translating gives CAWSPPGQGFRGEAFF.

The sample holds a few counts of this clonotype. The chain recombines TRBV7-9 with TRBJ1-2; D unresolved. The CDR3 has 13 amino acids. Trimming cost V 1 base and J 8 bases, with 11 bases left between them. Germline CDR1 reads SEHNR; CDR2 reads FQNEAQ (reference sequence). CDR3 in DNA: TGTGCCAGCAGCTTAGGCCAGATTTTCGGCTACACCTTC. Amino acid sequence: CASSLGQIFGYTF.

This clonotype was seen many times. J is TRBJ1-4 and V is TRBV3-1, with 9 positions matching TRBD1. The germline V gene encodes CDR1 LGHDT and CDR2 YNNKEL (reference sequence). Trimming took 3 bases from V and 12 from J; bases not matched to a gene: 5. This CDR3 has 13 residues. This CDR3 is CASSQAGQGQLFF. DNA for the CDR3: TGTGCCAGCAGCCAGGCGGGACAGGGACAACTGTTTTTT.

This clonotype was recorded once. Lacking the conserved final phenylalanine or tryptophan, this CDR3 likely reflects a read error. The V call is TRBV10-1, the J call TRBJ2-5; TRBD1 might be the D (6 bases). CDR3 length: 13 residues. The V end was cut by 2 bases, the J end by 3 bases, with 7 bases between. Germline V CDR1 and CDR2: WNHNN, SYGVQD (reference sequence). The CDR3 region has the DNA TGCGCCAGCAGTGAGACAGGGAAAGAGACCCAGTACCTC. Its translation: CASSETGKETQYL.

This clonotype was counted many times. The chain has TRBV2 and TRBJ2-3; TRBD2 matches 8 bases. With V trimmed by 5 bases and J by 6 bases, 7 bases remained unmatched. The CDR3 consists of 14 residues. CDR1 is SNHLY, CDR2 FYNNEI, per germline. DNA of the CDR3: TGTGCCAGCAGTTCACTAGCGGCGGGGGATACGCAGTATTTT. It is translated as CASSSLAAGDTQYF.

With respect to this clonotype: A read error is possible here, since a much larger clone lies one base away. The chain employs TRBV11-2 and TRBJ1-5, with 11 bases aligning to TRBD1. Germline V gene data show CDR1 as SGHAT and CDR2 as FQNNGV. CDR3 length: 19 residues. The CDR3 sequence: CANSCPDRGLRNSNQPQHF. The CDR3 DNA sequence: TGTGCCAACAGCTGCCCGGACAGGGGGCTAAGAAATAGCAATCAGCCCCAGCATTTT.

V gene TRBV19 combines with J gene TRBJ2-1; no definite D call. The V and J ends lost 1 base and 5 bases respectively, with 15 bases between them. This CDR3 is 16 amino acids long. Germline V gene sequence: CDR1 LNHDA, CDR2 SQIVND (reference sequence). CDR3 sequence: CASSIVFGFMDNEQFF. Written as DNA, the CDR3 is TGTGCCAGTAGTATAGTATTCGGGTTCATGGACAATGAGCAGTTCTTC.

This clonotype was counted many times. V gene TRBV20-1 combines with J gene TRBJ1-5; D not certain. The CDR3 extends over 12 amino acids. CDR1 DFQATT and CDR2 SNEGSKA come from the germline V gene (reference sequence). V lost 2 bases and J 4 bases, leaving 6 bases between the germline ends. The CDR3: CSARSPNQPQHF. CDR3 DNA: TGCAGTGCTAGATCCCCGAATCAGCCCCAGCATTTT.

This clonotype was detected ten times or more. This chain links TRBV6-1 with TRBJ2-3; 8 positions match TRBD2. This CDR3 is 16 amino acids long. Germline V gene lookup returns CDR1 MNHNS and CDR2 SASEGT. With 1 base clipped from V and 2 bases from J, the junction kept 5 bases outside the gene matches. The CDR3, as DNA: TGTGCCAGCAGTGAAGTTGATAGCGGGAACACAGATACGCAGTATTTT. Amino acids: CASSEVDSGNTDTQYF.

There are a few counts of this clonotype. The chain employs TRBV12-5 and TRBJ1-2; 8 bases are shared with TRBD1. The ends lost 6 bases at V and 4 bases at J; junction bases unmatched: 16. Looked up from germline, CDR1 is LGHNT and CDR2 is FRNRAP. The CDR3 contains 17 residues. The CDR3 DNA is TGTGCTAGTGGACCACGAACAGGGGGGCCTTTGGGCTATGGCTACACCTTC. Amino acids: CASGPRTGGPLGYGYTF.

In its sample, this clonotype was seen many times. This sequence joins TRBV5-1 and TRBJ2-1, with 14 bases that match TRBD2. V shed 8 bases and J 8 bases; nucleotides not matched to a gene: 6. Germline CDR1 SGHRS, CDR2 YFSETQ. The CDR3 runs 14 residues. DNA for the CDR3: TGCGCCAGTGGGGGACTAGCGGGAGCCCATGAGCAGTTCTTC. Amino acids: CASGGLAGAHEQFF.